One and the same sample provided the 11 T cell receptor beta chains below, sequenced in a study of shared clonotypes between healthy human individuals. TCRdb's table, derived via immunoSEQ multiplex PCR, lists solely in-frame clones and lacks some. The table shows some 2.4 million clones, with approximately 93% occurring only once. Sequencing was carried out using naive CD4+ T cells from PBMCs. Described subset: CD45RA+ positively selected. The receptors come from a man in his late teens or twenties in good health. Some clones in this sample may be carry-over from other donors' samples.

The genes are TRBV19 and TRBJ1-2; a weak D match, TRBD1 (5 bases). CDR3 length equals 14 residues. V was pared by 9 bases and J by 6 bases, with 20 bases between. Germline V gives CDR1 LNHDA, CDR2 SQIVND (reference sequence). CDR3 amino acids: CASRALRQGDGYTF. The CDR3 DNA reads as TGTGCCAGCAGAGCCCTACGCCAGGGAGATGGCTACACCTTC. The variable domain in full, completed from reference TRBV19 and TRBJ1-2, reads DGGITQSPKYLFRKEGQNVTLSCEQNLNHDAMYWYRQDPGQGLRLIYYSQIVNDFQKGDIAEGYSVSREKKESFPLTVTSAQKNPTAFYLCASRALRQGDGYTFGSGTRLTVV.

The rearrangement joins TRBV18 to TRBJ2-7; D gene unclear. The length of the CDR3 is 13 residues. Trimming pared 0 bases from V and 3 bases from J, leaving 6 bases between. Germline-derived CDR1 and CDR2 are KGHSH and LQKENI. The CDR3 nucleotides are TGTGCCAGCTCACCACCTTTTGGCTACGAGCAGTACTTC. Its translation is CASSPPFGYEQYF.

The V call is TRBV4-1, the J call TRBJ2-3; D not resolved. The CDR3 totals 17 residues. V was clipped by 0 bases and J by 2 bases, with 15 bases between them. Germline V gene sequence: CDR1 MGHRA, CDR2 YSYEKL. CDR3 sequence (DNA): TGCGCCAGCAGCCAAGATTTTGTGGGTTCCCTCACAGATACGCAGTATTTT. Amino acid sequence: CASSQDFVGSLTDTQYF.

This clone was detected once. V is TRBV25-1 and J is TRBJ2-3, with 7 bases matching TRBD2. CDR3 length: 14 residues. Looked up from germline, CDR1 is MGHDK and CDR2 is SYGVNS. V lost 8 bases and J lost 2; bases outside the gene matches: 7. DNA for the CDR3: TGTGCCAGCGTCCCTAGCGGATACACAGATACGCAGTATTTT. Translation gives CASVPSGYTDTQYF. Drawing the rest from reference TRBV25-1 and TRBJ2-3, the complete variable domain is EADIYQTPRYLVIGTGKKITLECSQTMGHDKMYWYQQDPGMELHLIHYSYGVNSTEKGDLSSESTVSRIRTEHFPLTLESARPSHTSQYLCASVPSGYTDTQYFGPGTRLTVL.

V is TRBV18 and J is TRBJ1-1; 9 bases map to TRBD1. This CDR3 region has 17 residues. V lost 3 bases, J lost 1 base, and 9 bases stayed unmatched. Germline assignment: CDR1 KGHSH and CDR2 LQKENI. The CDR3 DNA reads as TGTGCCAGCTCACCTACTACGGGACAGGGACCGAACACTGAAGCTTTCTTT. It encodes CASSPTTGQGPNTEAFF.

The CDR3 loop reads CASRLYGGDTGKEKLFF. Here the CDR3 DNA reads TGTGCCAGCAGATTGTACGGGGGGGATACGGGAAAGGAAAAACTGTTTTTT. The gene calls are TRBV5-8 and TRBJ1-4; TRBD1 is a possible D gene (5 bases). V lost 5 bases, J lost 8 bases, and 25 bases lay in between. This CDR3 has 17 amino acids. The germline gives CDR1 SGHTS, CDR2 YDEGEE.

The chain carries TRBV7-8 and TRBJ2-4; 8 bases map to TRBD1. Germline V CDR1 and CDR2: SGHVS, FQNEAQ. J gave up 7 bases and V 5 bases, and 4 bases lay outside the gene matches. The CDR3 runs to 13 residues. In DNA, the CDR3 is TGTGCCAGCAGCACCAACAGGGGGAACATTCAGTACTTC. This encodes CASSTNRGNIQYF.

The V gene is TRBV19, the J gene TRBJ1-3; D is unresolved. The CDR3 spans 15 residues. V was pared by 5 bases and J by 0 bases, with 11 bases between. Per germline, CDR1 LNHDA and CDR2 SQIVND (reference sequence). CDR3 DNA sequence: TGTGCCAGTAGTGTCGAAAACCTCTCTGGAAACACCATATATTTT. It encodes CASSVENLSGNTIYF.

This chain connects TRBV9 to TRBJ1-1; 10 bases line up with TRBD1. Trimming at V came to 3 bases and at J to 5 bases, leaving 7 bases not matched to a gene. CDR3 length equals 15 residues. Germline CDR1 and CDR2: SGDLS and YYNGEE. For the CDR3, the DNA is TGTGCCAGCAGCGCTCGACAGGGGGCGGGTACTGAAGCTTTCTTT. It specifies CASSARQGAGTEAFF.

The gene calls are TRBV5-1 and TRBJ2-7; D is unresolved. Germline V lookup: CDR1 SGHRS, CDR2 YFSETQ. This CDR3 is 16 amino acids long. Trimming stripped 3 bases from V and 1 base from J, with 17 bases between. Here the CDR3 DNA reads TGCGCCAGCAGCTCAAATCCGGGCCGTGCGTCCTACGAGCAGTACTTC. As protein: CASSSNPGRASYEQYF.

The CDR3 region is CASRLSGYEQYF. CDR3 bases: TGTGCCAGCAGGCTTAGCGGTTACGAGCAGTACTTC. The chain employs TRBV28 and TRBJ2-7, with D maybe TRBD2 (6 bases). Germline CDR1 is MDHEN and CDR2 is SYDVKM. The CDR3 loop spans 12 amino acids. V gave up 6 bases and J gave up 4 bases, with 10 bases separating them. Full variable domain (outside the CDR3, taken from reference TRBV28 and TRBJ2-7): DVKVTQSSRYLVKRTGEKVFLECVQDMDHENMFWYRQDPGLGLRLIYFSYDVKMKEKGDIPEGYSVSREKKERFSLILESASTNQTSMYLCASRLSGYEQYFGPGTRLTVT.